A selection of T cell receptor beta chains follows, all from one sample in a study of molecular identifiers for immune sequencing clone quantification. MiXCR, run by TCRdb on the PCR reads, gives a single entry per CDR3 protein. This table holds 35,000 or so distinct CDR3 sequences, around a sixth found once. Sequencing input: naive CD8+ T cells from blood, with Jurkat cell RNA spiked in. Receptor source: a human donor in good health. Some libraries in this study had Jurkat cell RNA spiked in. Both conserved end residues are part of each CDR3. A D gene is named only where the DNA matches it firmly. Clone size is shown for a subset of rows, as once, few, many or a class of expanded clone.

j_gene | d_gene | abundance | v_gene | CDR3nt | CDR3aa
TRBJ2-7 | - | many | TRBV7-8 | TGTGCCAGCATCCTATTGTCGGGGGAGCAGTACTTC | CASILLSGEQYF
TRBJ2-1 | - | many | TRBV5-1 | TGCGCCAGCAGCTTTTCCGAGGATGAGCAGTTCTTC | CASSFSEDEQFF
TRBJ2-1 | TRBD2 | - | TRBV12-3/TRBV12-4 | TGTGCCAGCAGTCCGGGGGGAGCTGAGCAGTTCTTC | CASSPGGAEQFF
TRBJ2-1 | TRBD2 | many | TRBV7-9 | TGTGCCAGCAGCCCTTCCGGGACTAGCGGTAGCTCCTACAATGAGCAGTTCTTC | CASSPSGTSGSSYNEQFF
TRBJ1-5 | - | many | TRBV27 | TGTGCCAGCAGTTCCGGAGGGGTTCAGCCCCAGCATTTT | CASSSGGVQPQHF
TRBJ2-4 | - | many | TRBV6-1 | TGTGCCAGCAGTGCCTCCTTTTCTATAGCCAAAAACATTCAGTACTTC | CASSASFSIAKNIQYF
TRBJ2-3 | - | - | TRBV7-2 | TGTGCCAGCAGCTTAGTGCCATCTAGCACAGATACGCAGTATTTT | CASSLVPSSTDTQYF
TRBJ2-5 | TRBD1 | many | TRBV7-2 | TGTGCCAGCAGCCCGTGGGGGACAGGGAGTTTGGAGACCCAGTACTTC | CASSPWGTGSLETQYF
TRBJ2-1 | - | many | TRBV20-1 | TGCAGTGCTAGTGGGGAGGCTTCCTACAATGAGCAGTTCTTC | CSASGEASYNEQFF
TRBJ2-7 | TRBD1 | few | TRBV24-1 | TGTGCCACCAGTGATTTGCGGCAGGGGGCTTACGAGCAGTACTTC | CATSDLRQGAYEQYF
TRBJ2-5 | TRBD1 | many | TRBV3-1 | TGTGCCAGCAGCCAAACGGACAGGGGGCTGGAAGAGACCCAGTACTTC | CASSQTDRGLEETQYF
TRBJ1-1 | - | many | TRBV5-1 | TGCGCCAGCAGCTTGGAGGCAGAAGAAGCTTTCTTT | CASSLEAEEAFF
TRBJ2-7 | TRBD1 | - | TRBV5-1 | TGCGCCAGCAGCTTGGTGGGACAGGGGGCCCACGAGCAGTACTTC | CASSLVGQGAHEQYF
TRBJ2-1 | - | - | TRBV10-3 | TGTGCCATCAGGACAGGTAGCGAGAGCTCCTACAATGAGCAGTTCTTC | CAIRTGSESSYNEQFF
TRBJ2-1 | TRBD2 | few | TRBV7-9 | TGTGCCAGCAGCCCCCGCGGCGGGACTAGCGTGGACAATGAGCAGTTCTTC | CASSPRGGTSVDNEQFF
TRBJ1-1 | - | few | TRBV29-1 | TGCAGCTACCTTGGGGGAGTAGTCGGCACTGAAGCTTTCTTT | CSYLGGVVGTEAFF
TRBJ2-1 | - | - | TRBV7-2 | TGTGCCAGCAGCTTAGTAGAGAACAATGAGCAGTTCTTC | CASSLVENNEQFF
TRBJ2-7 | - | many | TRBV27 | TGTGCCAGCAGTGAGATGACAGGCTCCTACGAGCAGTACTTC | CASSEMTGSYEQYF
TRBJ1-2 | - | many | TRBV28 | TGTGCCAGCAGTTACCCAGGGGACTATGGCTACACCTTC | CASSYPGDYGYTF
TRBJ2-7 | TRBD1 | many | TRBV28 | TGTGCCAGCAGTCAAACGACAGGGGCCCGATACGAGCAGTACTTC | CASSQTTGARYEQYF
TRBJ1-5 | - | - | TRBV20-1 | TGCAGTGCTAGAGAAAAAGGGGTAGGTCAGCCCCAGCATTTT | CSAREKGVGQPQHF
TRBJ2-2 | - | few | TRBV14 | TGTGCCAGCAGCCCTTGGGGACCCGGGGAGCTGTTTTTT | CASSPWGPGELFF